This T cell receptor beta chain was identified during a study of T cell clusters in autoimmune cytopenias. Overall study context: A median of about 54,000 TRB reads per sample yielded a median about 2,500 distinct clonotypes. Study conclusions and caveats: TRB repertoire shifts in secondary cytopenia and chronic lymphocytic leukemia mostly reflected lymphoma, not autoimmunity. No experiment has yet validated the function of the T cell clusters defined in silico.

TRB amplification used approximately 250 ng of peripheral blood genomic DNA. The length of the CDR3 is 17 residues. The germline gives CDR1 SGHRS, CDR2 YFSETQ. TRB rearrangements were amplified by touch-down multiplex PCR with mixed TRB-A/B primers. From the multiplex PCR reads, TCRdb lists one entry per CDR3 protein and no DNA. This table holds a few thousand distinct CDR3 sequences. To note about this clonotype: Its target is not known.

The sequence came from a human donor with an autoimmune cytopenia or autoimmune hepatitis (not recorded which). Sequencing was done on a sample of peripheral blood. J is TRBJ2-2 and V is TRBV5-1; TCRdb's D call of TRBD1 is untestable without DNA. CDR3 loop: CASSPSLAGVATGELFF.